The 27 T cell receptor beta chains listed next were all sequenced from one sample in a study of T cell responses to AZD1222 COVID-19 vaccine (dated by TCRdb to about 2021). The library was built by means of the immunoSEQ multiplex PCR assay. TCRdb limited this immuneACCESS table to in-frame rearrangements with V and J called. A share of clones is missing; checked studies link under half to unresolved V genes, and the rest is unexplained. The sample table records over 95,000 clones; approximately 89% of these occur just once. The ten largest make up 6.5% to 8.5% of the sample. The time point label, as the study defines it: about 28 days (+/-7) after the second vaccine dose. The material sequenced was peripheral blood, taken 28 days after the second AZD1222 dose. These receptors were taken from an adult who received the AZD1222 COVID-19 vaccine.

With respect to this clone: The sample holds other DNA sequences that translate to the same CDR3. The V gene is TRBV11-3, the J gene TRBJ1-3, with a weak D call TRBD1 (5 bases). The CDR3 spans 15 residues. Between the trimmed V and J ends, which lost 5 bases and 2 bases, there was a span of 13 bases. Germline CDR1 SGHNT, CDR2 YENEEA. CDR3 loop: CASSPGQGPGNTIYF. CDR3 nucleotide sequence: TGTGCCAGCAGCCCAGGGCAGGGCCCTGGAAACACCATATATTTT.

This clone has only one observation. V gene TRBV2 combines with J gene TRBJ1-1, with a weak D call TRBD1 (5 bases). The V end was cut by 8 bases, the J end by 2 bases, with 15 bases between. The CDR3 runs 14 residues. Germline values: CDR1 SNHLY, CDR2 FYNNEI. The CDR3 coding sequence is TGTGCCAGCGTTAGAACAGGCCTTAACACTGAAGCTTTCTTT. Its protein product is CASVRTGLNTEAFF.

This chain uses TRBV11-2 with TRBJ2-7, with D perhaps given as TRBD1 or TRBD2 (5 bases each). With 1 base removed from V and 6 bases from J, the gap between germline ends came to 13 bases. CDR1 is SGHAT, CDR2 FQNNGV, per germline. The CDR3 covers 14 residues. For the CDR3, the DNA is TGTGCCAGCAGCTTAGGGAGCCCAGGGAGCGAGCAGTACTTC. Translation: CASSLGSPGSEQYF. Variable domain in full (rest from reference TRBV11-2 and TRBJ2-7): EAGVAQSPRYKIIEKRQSVAFWCNPISGHATLYWYQQILGQGPKLLIQFQNNGVVDDSQLPKDRFSAERLKGVDSTLKIQPAKLEDSAVYLCASSLGSPGSEQYFGPGTRLTVT.

The CDR3 reads CASSRWTSGSHEQYF. In DNA, the CDR3 is TGCGCCAGCAGCCGCTGGACTAGCGGGAGCCACGAGCAGTACTTC. This rearrangement joins TRBV4-3 to TRBJ2-7, with 13 bases identical to TRBD2. CDR3 length: 15 residues. Germline-derived CDR1 and CDR2 are LGHNA and YSLEER. Unmatched junction bases numbered 5, after V lost 4 bases and J lost 5 bases.

The chain recombines TRBV28 with TRBJ2-3; 8 nucleotides align to TRBD2. The CDR3 spans 17 residues. The V gene's germline CDR1 is MDHEN and CDR2 SYDVKM. J was trimmed by 2 bases and V by 6 bases; bases with no gene match: 13. CDR3 sequence reads: CASSPASLAVITDTQYF. The CDR3 DNA reads TGTGCCAGCAGCCCCGCCTCACTAGCGGTGATCACAGATACGCAGTATTTT.

The CDR3 loop is CASWRVSSNQPQHF. The CDR3 bases are TGCGCCAGCTGGAGGGTTTCAAGCAATCAGCCCCAGCATTTT. The chain carries TRBV10-1 and TRBJ1-5; D is unclear. The ends were cut back, 8 bases at V and 1 base at J, with 12 bases in the middle. CDR3 length: 14 amino acids. From germline, CDR1 is WNHNN and CDR2 SYGVQD (reference sequence).

This clone occurred once. The chain links TRBV5-4 to TRBJ2-3; D is ambiguous. This CDR3 has 16 residues. Germline loops: CDR1 SGHNT, CDR2 YYREEE (reference sequence). V was cut by 0 bases and J by 0 bases, with 11 bases left in between. The CDR3: CASSLAGAFSTDTQYF. In nucleotides, the CDR3 is TGTGCCAGCAGCTTGGCGGGCGCCTTTAGCACAGATACGCAGTATTTT.

The chain is built from TRBV27 and TRBJ2-1, with a weak D call TRBD1 (5 bases). This CDR3 region has 17 residues. V was trimmed by 2 bases and J by 5 bases, leaving 19 bases between them. Per the germline V gene, CDR1 is MNHEY and CDR2 is SMNVEV (reference sequence). For the CDR3, the DNA is TGTGCCAGCAGTTTAGTCAGACAGCCGCACGCCCACAATGAGCAGTTCTTC. Translating gives CASSLVRQPHAHNEQFF.

The gene calls are TRBV7-6 and TRBJ1-1; D remains unclear. From germline, CDR1 is SGHVS and CDR2 FNYEAQ. The CDR3 spans 14 residues. V was pared by 2 bases and J by 2 bases, with 9 bases between. CDR3: CASSLSPHNTEAFF. The DNA for the CDR3 is TGTGCCAGCAGCTTAAGTCCACACAACACTGAAGCTTTCTTT. Combining the CDR3 with reference TRBV7-6 and TRBJ1-1 gives the whole variable domain GAGVSQSPRYKVTKRGQDVALRCDPISGHVSLYWYRQALGQGPEFLTYFNYEAQQDKSGLPNDRFSAERPEGSISTLTIQRTEQRDSAMYRCASSLSPHNTEAFFGQGTRLTVV.

This rearrangement joins TRBV6-1 to TRBJ1-2; possibly TRBD1 for D (5 bases). The CDR3 covers 17 residues. Trimming shortened V by 0 bases and J by 5 bases, and 19 bases separated the two germline ends. Germline assignment: CDR1 MNHNS and CDR2 SASEGT. The CDR3 loop reads CASSEALPMTVSYGYTF. The CDR3 coding sequence is TGTGCCAGCAGTGAAGCGCTCCCTATGACAGTTTCTTATGGCTACACCTTC.

This clone has only one observation. The chain uses TRBV6-1 and TRBJ1-1; D might be TRBD1 (5 bases). Trimming stripped 3 bases from V and 5 bases from J, with 10 bases between. This CDR3 has 13 residues. Germline V gene lookup returns CDR1 MNHNS and CDR2 SASEGT. The CDR3 protein is CASSDRVGTEAFF. As DNA, the CDR3 is TGTGCCAGCAGTGACAGGGTGGGGACTGAAGCTTTCTTT.

The V gene is TRBV19, the J gene TRBJ2-3; 8 bases match TRBD1. The CDR3 is made up of 14 amino acids. Germline assignment: CDR1 LNHDA and CDR2 SQIVND (reference sequence). With 5 bases clipped from V and 9 bases from J, the junction kept 10 bases outside the gene matches. In DNA, the CDR3 is TGTGCCAGTAGTGCGGACAGGGAAATGAGAACGCAGTATTTT. Its translation: CASSADREMRTQYF. Full variable domain (rest looked up from reference TRBV19 and TRBJ2-3): DGGITQSPKYLFRKEGQNVTLSCEQNLNHDAMYWYRQDPGQGLRLIYYSQIVNDFQKGDIAEGYSVSREKKESFPLTVTSAQKNPTAFYLCASSADREMRTQYFGPGTRLTVL.

The genes are TRBV5-1 and TRBJ2-7; 15 bases agree with TRBD2. The V segment lost 2 bases and the J segment 3 bases; nucleotides outside the gene matches: 3. The CDR3 has 16 amino acids. The germline gives CDR1 SGHRS, CDR2 YFSETQ. In DNA form, the CDR3 reads TGCGCCAGCAGCTTAGGACTAGCGGGAGGGGGCTACGAGCAGTACTTC. Translating it yields CASSLGLAGGGYEQYF.

CDR3 sequence: CAWSVGGRAEQFF. DNA of the CDR3: TGTGCCTGGAGTGTAGGCGGGAGGGCTGAGCAGTTCTTC. The V gene is TRBV30, the J gene TRBJ2-1; 9 bases align to TRBD2. The CDR3 totals 13 residues. J gave up 9 bases and V 0 bases, and 3 bases lay outside the gene matches. Germline CDR1 and CDR2: GTSNPN and SVGIG (reference sequence). The full variable domain, in which reference TRBV30 and TRBJ2-1 provide the parts outside the CDR3, is SQTIHQWPATLVQPVGSPLSLECTVEGTSNPNLYWYRQAAGRGLQLLFYSVGIGQISSEVPQNLSASRPQDRQFILSSKKLLLSDSGFYLCAWSVGGRAEQFFGPGTRLTVL.

V and J are TRBV10-3 and TRBJ2-2, with 8 nucleotides matching TRBD2. The length of the CDR3 is 15 residues. With 10 bases clipped from V and 3 bases from J, the junction kept 10 bases outside the gene matches. CDR1 and CDR2 (germline): ENHRY, SYGVKD. In nucleotides, the CDR3 is TGTGCCACCAAATCGACGGGAGGGGACACCGGGGAGCTGTTTTTT. Translating it yields CATKSTGGDTGELFF.

The CDR3 DNA follows: TGTGCCAGCAGTGTGACAGTCGGCACTGAAGCTTTCTTT. This codes for CASSVTVGTEAFF. V and J are TRBV2 and TRBJ1-1; the D gene is possibly TRBD1 (5 bases). In germline, CDR1 is SNHLY, CDR2 FYNNEI. This CDR3 spans 13 amino acids. V lost 4 bases, J lost 4 bases, and 10 bases lay in between.

This clone was seen a single time. V is TRBV4-3 and J is TRBJ2-2; D unresolved. Germline V gene lookup returns CDR1 LGHNA and CDR2 YSLEER. The V gene lost 0 bases and the J gene lost 8 bases, with 10 bases spanning the gap. This CDR3 has 14 amino acids. The CDR3 region is CASSQENSRGELFF. The CDR3 nucleotides read TGCGCCAGCAGCCAAGAAAACTCCCGGGGGGAGCTGTTTTTT.

This sequence joins TRBV15 and TRBJ2-5; a possible D gene is TRBD1 (6 bases). V was shortened by 1 base and J by 2 bases, with 11 bases between the two germline ends. Germline values: CDR1 LNHNV, CDR2 YYDKDF (reference sequence). This CDR3 comprises 15 residues. The chain's CDR3 is CATSRVPGDQETQYF. DNA for the CDR3: TGTGCCACCAGCAGAGTACCAGGGGATCAAGAGACCCAGTACTTC.

V and J are TRBV21-1 and TRBJ2-1. TRBV21-1 is noted as a pseudogene. The CDR3 contains 11 residues. CDR3 residues: CPLGVEYEQFF. CDR3 bases: TGTCCTCTGGGGGTTGAGTATGAGCAGTTCTTC.

This clone was seen only once. The chain combines TRBV5-1 with TRBJ2-5; D unresolved. Between the trimmed V and J ends, which lost 1 base and 4 bases, there was a span of 8 bases. Looked up from germline, CDR1 is SGHRS and CDR2 is YFSETQ. The CDR3 loop spans 13 amino acids. As DNA, the CDR3 is TGCGCCAGCAGCTTGTTCGGCGGAGAGACCCAGTACTTC. Protein: CASSLFGGETQYF.

J is TRBJ1-4 and V is TRBV5-5, with D perhaps TRBD1 (5 bases). This CDR3 spans 15 amino acids. The germline V gene has CDR1 SGHKS and CDR2 YYEKEE (reference sequence). V lost 4 bases and J lost 5, with 15 bases in between. The CDR3 DNA sequence: TGTGCCAGCAGCCCCCGGTCTGGGGACAATGAAAAACTGTTTTTT. Translated: CASSPRSGDNEKLFF.

V and J are TRBV3-1 (or the pseudogene TRBV3-2) and TRBJ2-7; D remains ambiguous. V lost 4 bases, J lost 4 bases, and 8 bases lay in between. The CDR3 extends over 12 amino acids. CDR1 and CDR2 from the germline V gene are LGHDT and YNNKEL (reference sequence). The CDR3 nucleotides read TGTGCCAGCAGCCCCGGACCGTACGAGCAGTACTTC. It translates to CASSPGPYEQYF.

The chain carries TRBV28 and TRBJ2-2; weak D call: TRBD1 (6 bases). Germline values: CDR1 MDHEN, CDR2 SYDVKM. The CDR3 runs 16 residues. Trimming removed 7 bases at V and 5 bases at J, with 20 bases between. In DNA form, the CDR3 reads TGTGCCAGCACCTCCCCAGGGGCCCCCGGGACCGGGGAGCTGTTTTTT. Translated: CASTSPGAPGTGELFF.

The rearrangement joins TRBV28 to TRBJ2-2; perhaps TRBD1 as D (6 bases). Germline V gene sequence: CDR1 MDHEN, CDR2 SYDVKM. V lost 8 bases, J lost 3 bases, and 7 bases lay in between. The length of the CDR3 is 12 residues. The CDR3 protein is CASYRDTGELFF. CDR3 coding DNA: TGTGCCAGCTACAGGGACACCGGGGAGCTGTTTTTT.

The CDR3 loop reads CASSGSPGSEQYF. Written as DNA, the CDR3 is TGCGCCAGCAGCGGAAGTCCCGGGAGCGAGCAGTACTTC. The gene calls are TRBV5-1 and TRBJ2-7, with D perhaps matching TRBD2 (6 bases). The V end lost 4 bases, the J end lost 6 bases, and 14 bases lay between the germline ends. There are 13 residues in the CDR3. Germline assignment: CDR1 SGHRS and CDR2 YFSETQ.

This rearrangement joins TRBV19 to TRBJ2-1; 9 positions agree with TRBD1. The germline V gene encodes CDR1 LNHDA and CDR2 SQIVND (reference sequence). Unmatched junction bases numbered 9, after V lost 4 bases and J lost 8 bases. CDR3 size: 15 residues. As DNA, the CDR3 is TGTGCCAGTAGTACCGGACAGGGGTCAATCGATGAGCAGTTCTTC. This codes for CASSTGQGSIDEQFF. The whole variable domain, filled in from reference TRBV19 and TRBJ2-1, reads DGGITQSPKYLFRKEGQNVTLSCEQNLNHDAMYWYRQDPGQGLRLIYYSQIVNDFQKGDIAEGYSVSREKKESFPLTVTSAQKNPTAFYLCASSTGQGSIDEQFFGPGTRLTVL.

The chain joins TRBV29-1 to TRBJ1-2, with 7 bases matching TRBD1. With 3 bases clipped from V and 7 bases from J, the junction kept 8 bases outside the gene matches. The CDR3 is 13 residues long. From germline, CDR1 is SQVTM and CDR2 ANQGSEA. The CDR3 sequence is CSVDLTGFGGYTF. DNA of the CDR3: TGCAGCGTTGACCTGACAGGGTTCGGTGGCTACACCTTC.